The next 10 T cell receptor beta chains were all read from a single sample in a study of blood T cell repertoires in COVID-19. Generated by immunoSEQ multiplex PCR, the TCRdb table keeps only in-frame clones and is missing some. The sample yields over 150,000 clones, 80% to 90% seen once. The sequenced sample consisted of peripheral blood. The receptors shown here come from a woman aged 70-85 years with COVID-19, enrolled during active disease.

The V gene is TRBV30, the J gene TRBJ1-5, with D unresolved. Trimming shortened V by 3 bases and J by 9 bases, and 18 bases separated the two germline ends. The CDR3 length is 14 residues. CDR1 is GTSNPN, CDR2 SVGIG, per germline (reference sequence). CDR3 nucleotide sequence: TGTGCCTGGAGCCGGGAGGGTCGCGCTGGGCCCCAGCATTTT. Amino acids: CAWSREGRAGPQHF.

This clone was counted between two and nine times. The genes are TRBV6-4 and TRBJ1-2; D is unclear. The V end was cut by 2 bases, the J end by 6 bases, with 16 bases between. Germline CDR1 and CDR2: MRHNA and SNTAGT. The CDR3 extends over 15 amino acids. The CDR3, as DNA: TGTGCCAGCAGTGACACCAACCAGGCTTTAGATGGCTACACCTTC. This sequence encodes CASSDTNQALDGYTF.

V and J are TRBV6-5 and TRBJ1-1; 9 nucleotides line up with TRBD1. Germline-derived CDR1 and CDR2 are MNHEY and SVGAGI. The length of the CDR3 is 13 residues. The ends lost 6 bases at V and 7 bases at J; junction bases unmatched: 6. The CDR3 sequence is CASRYLDRGEAFF. CDR3 in DNA: TGTGCCAGCAGGTATTTGGACAGGGGTGAAGCTTTCTTT.

The rearrangement links TRBV7-6 to TRBJ2-2; D tentatively fits TRBD1 or TRBD2 (5 bases each). Germline V gene data show CDR1 as SGHVS and CDR2 as FNYEAQ. The V gene lost 5 bases and the J gene lost 1 base, with 14 bases spanning the gap. The CDR3 is 16 amino acids. The CDR3: CASSLGASGNTGELFF. CDR3 DNA sequence: TGTGCCAGCAGCCTAGGGGCGAGCGGGAACACCGGGGAGCTGTTTTTT.

The V call is TRBV6-5, the J call TRBJ1-3; D gene unclear. Germline V gene data show CDR1 as MNHEY and CDR2 as SVGAGI. The CDR3 loop spans 13 amino acids. The V end was cut by 5 bases, the J end by 4 bases, with 9 bases between. The chain's CDR3 is CASSPREGNTIYF. Written as DNA, the CDR3 is TGTGCCAGCAGTCCAAGAGAGGGAAACACCATATATTTT.

The gene calls are TRBV3-1 (or the pseudogene TRBV3-2) and TRBJ1-2, with D hard to call. CDR1 is LGHDT and CDR2 is YNNKEL in the germline V gene (reference sequence). V gave up 2 bases and J gave up 4 bases, with 11 bases separating them. The CDR3 consists of 14 residues. CDR3 bases: TGTGCCAGCAGCCAAAGAGTGCGGAGCTATGGCTACACCTTC. This translates into CASSQRVRSYGYTF.

The rearrangement links TRBV5-4 to TRBJ2-7, with TRBD1 as a possible D gene (7 bases). The V end lost 5 bases, the J end lost 6 bases, and 12 bases lay between the germline ends. CDR3 length: 12 amino acids. Germline CDR1 and CDR2: SGHNT and YYREEE (reference sequence). As DNA, the CDR3 is TGTGCCAGCAGTTCCAGGGGGGCCGAGCAGTACTTC. Protein: CASSSRGAEQYF.

As for this clone: The sample holds other DNA sequences that translate to the same CDR3. The V call is TRBV15, the J call TRBJ2-5, with TRBD2 as a possible D gene (5 bases). This CDR3 is 13 amino acids long. V gave up 1 base and J gave up 5 bases, with 8 bases separating them. Germline-derived CDR1 and CDR2 are LNHNV and YYDKDF (reference sequence). The CDR3 sequence is CATSRGGWETQYF. The CDR3 DNA follows: TGTGCCACCAGCAGAGGCGGGTGGGAGACCCAGTACTTC.

The rearrangement joins TRBV9 to TRBJ1-2; D is unclear. Per the germline V gene, CDR1 is SGDLS and CDR2 is YYNGEE. This CDR3 spans 14 amino acids. V lost 4 bases and J lost 8, with 18 bases in between. For the CDR3, the DNA is TGTGCCAGCAGCTCAAGCCGTTTGACTGGAGGCTACACCTTC. Translated: CASSSSRLTGGYTF.

The chain carries TRBV5-5 and TRBJ2-4; TRBD1 agrees at 9 bases. Per germline, CDR1 SGHKS and CDR2 YYEKEE (reference sequence). The V and J ends lost 1 base and 0 bases, in that order; junction bases with no gene match: 11. This CDR3 spans 19 amino acids. Here the CDR3 DNA reads TGTGCCAGCAGCTTGTCTACAGGGGGCGCGGGTCAAGCCAAAAACATTCAGTACTTC. Translating gives CASSLSTGGAGQAKNIQYF.